One and the same sample provided the 3 T cell receptor beta chains below, sequenced in a study of CD8+ T cells in alopecia areata. Once RNA had been extracted, it was reverse transcribed into cDNA to act as the sequencing template. Some clones are missing from TCRdb's copy, which holds only in-frame ones; the method was immunoSEQ multiplex PCR. The table has 250,000 or so clones, around 67% seen once. This material consisted of CD4+ T cells sorted from blood, taken at week 0. The receptors were sampled from a human donor with alopecia areata.

This chain links TRBV5-1 with TRBJ1-1; TRBD1 matches 8 bases. Germline V lookup: CDR1 SGHRS, CDR2 YFSETQ. The CDR3 has 14 residues. V shed 4 bases and J 6 bases; nucleotides not matched to a gene: 8. The CDR3 protein is CASSQQGGTAEAFF. CDR3 DNA sequence: TGCGCCAGCAGCCAACAGGGGGGGACAGCTGAAGCTTTCTTT.

This clone was counted only a few times. The chain joins TRBV5-4 to TRBJ1-1; no clear D gene. V was pared by 0 bases and J by 7 bases, with 13 bases between. Germline values: CDR1 SGHNT, CDR2 YYREEE (reference sequence). There are 14 residues in the CDR3. DNA of the CDR3: TGTGCCAGCAGCTTGGAACTTCGGGTTAGTGAAGCTTTCTTT. This encodes CASSLELRVSEAFF.

On this clone itself: Within the sample, other DNA sequences also encode this same CDR3. The chain combines TRBV18 with TRBJ2-7; D is undetermined. V lost 2 bases and J 3 bases, leaving 2 bases between the germline ends. CDR3 length: 11 residues. Germline-derived CDR1 and CDR2 are KGHSH and LQKENI. The CDR3 DNA follows: TGTGCCAGCTCACCAGGCTACGAGCAGTACTTC. Protein product: CASSPGYEQYF. Together with reference TRBV18 and TRBJ2-7, the CDR3 gives the full variable domain: NAGVMQNPRHLVRRRGQEARLRCSPMKGHSHVYWYRQLPEEGLKFMVYLQKENIIDESGMPKERFSAEFPKEGPSILRIQQVVRGDSAAYFCASSPGYEQYFGPGTRLTVT.